This T cell receptor beta chain was sequenced in a study of blood T cell repertoires in COVID-19. The wider study: Collection of acute and convalescent COVID-19 samples took place in the United States, Italy and Spain. PBMCs, B-cell-depleted T cells, or T cells provided the cDNA or gDNA that made up the material.

The CDR3 is made up of 15 amino acids. Germline V gene lookup returns CDR1 SEHNR and CDR2 FQNEAQ (reference sequence). The V and J ends lost 1 base and 6 bases, in that order; junction bases with no gene match: 6. As originally analysed: Scientists estimated how many nucleated cells there were by amplifying reference gene primers. Assay used: immunoSEQ multiplex PCR; TCRdb lists only in-frame clones, some missing. The V and J calls and clone size were taken over from that table, and D and trimming were inferred from the DNA. The sample holds approximately 67,000 clones; around 88% are singletons and the top ten take around a fifth.

Material for sequencing was peripheral blood. The rearrangement links TRBV7-9 to TRBJ2-1; 7 nucleotides align to TRBD2. The receptor was isolated from a woman older than 75 with acute or convalescent COVID-19. CDR3 in amino acids: CASSLVSGTINEQFF. CDR3 in DNA: TGTGCCAGCAGCTTAGTCTCCGGGACTATCAATGAGCAGTTCTTC.